This TCR beta chain was recovered during a study of T cell responses to AZD1222 COVID-19 vaccine. Assay used: immunoSEQ multiplex PCR; TCRdb lists only in-frame clones, some missing. The repertoire holds 95,000 to 110,000 clones, 70% to 90% seen once, with 4.8% in the top ten. From germline, CDR1 is SEHNR and CDR2 FQNEAQ (reference sequence). The V end lost 5 bases, the J end lost 2 bases, and 8 bases lay between the germline ends. The CDR3 contains 13 residues. The V call is TRBV7-9, the J call TRBJ2-3, with a weak D call TRBD1 (6 bases). Source: peripheral blood, taken 28 days after the second AZD1222 dose. This sequence was found in an adult who received the AZD1222 COVID-19 vaccine. The CDR3 region is CASSPGATDTQYF. In DNA form, the CDR3 reads TGTGCCAGCAGCCCAGGGGCCACAGATACGCAGTATTTT.